This T cell receptor beta chain is from a study of early T cells in non-severe SARS-CoV-2 infection (dated by TCRdb to the early 2020s). Concerning the study at large: Because TCR sequencing relied on bulk RNA taken from unsorted whole blood, pairing of alpha and beta chains was not possible.

A case-control design nested within a healthcare worker cohort in London, UK, was used, with weekly nasopharyngeal swab PCR tests and blood sampling performed. Healthcare workers were enrolled in the week of the UK lockdown, from 23 to 31 March 2020, and were followed every week for up to roughly 15 weeks. From the cysteine through the phenylalanine, the CDR3 covers 14 amino acids. Here the CDR3 DNA is all that survives: 42 bases in frame from base 1. From V the trimming removes 4 bases and from J it removes 4 bases, while the gene matches leave 6 bases of the junction unaccounted for. The germline V gene yields SGDLS for CDR1 and YYNGEE for CDR2. Points on this clonotype: Its recognized antigen is unknown. The input lacks base qualities; no much larger clone sits a single base away.

The paper as a whole reports these results and caveats: VDJdb matching was skewed toward anti-spike CD8 responses, so virus-specific expansions were likely underestimated and private and CD4 specificities were missed.

Receptor libraries were prepared by 5' RACE. The reads were generated on a NextSeq 500. In the TCR library protocol, unique molecular identifiers were attached to individual cDNA molecules to correct for PCR bias and sequencing error. Both TCR alpha and beta chains were sequenced, and tight co-correlation was observed between alpha and beta sequence abundances in each sample. On the authors' methods: Decombinator V4 was used to annotate TCR sequences for V gene, J gene and CDR3. TCRs were defined as expanded if a significant change between any two time points was detected under a Poisson model with p below 0.0001. TCR abundances were normalised to the total number of TCRs sequenced per sample and were expressed as counts per million. TRAV1-2 paired with TRAJ12, TRAJ20 or TRAJ33 defined MAIT TCRs, while TRAV10 paired with TRAJ18 defined iNKT TCRs. VDJdb, accessed 1 November 2021, was searched for CMV, EBV and SARS-CoV-2 annotated TCRs, with TCRs annotated for multiple antigens excluded. The public sequencing data were trimmed at Q25 with fastp and processed into clonotypes with MiXCR by TCRdb, which kept only in-frame beta chains. Records with the same CDR3 protein are collapsed into one entry carrying the most frequent genes and DNA. The V and J calls and clone size are TCRdb's, not the authors'. This sample gives roughly 64,000 distinct CDR3 sequences in total; less than 15% of them show up just once. More than 3.5% of the sample rests with the top ten.

The chain joins TRBV9 to TRBJ2-7, with 9 bases matching TRBD1. The clonotype comes from an adult who was a healthcare worker with PCR-confirmed SARS-CoV-2 infection or an uninfected control (not recorded which). The sequenced sample consisted of whole blood. The DNA sequence follows: TGTGCCAGCAGCCGCGGACAGGGGTGGTACGAGCAGTACTTC. Its amino acids are CASSRGQGWYEQYF.